This TCR beta chain was observed in a study of CD8 T cells in ankylosing spondylitis. Study-wide results and limits: For ankylosing spondylitis blood, a TCR beta motif of seven to nine highly homologous variants appeared characteristic.

The CDR3 covers 15 residues. V was trimmed by 4 bases and J by 0 bases, leaving 9 bases between them. To note about this clonotype: The antigen is not known.

TCRdb reprocessed the 5' RACE reads with MiXCR, giving one entry per CDR3 protein. The repertoire consists of some 240,000 distinct CDR3 sequences, with around 9.1% occurring once and the leading ten covering almost 7%. The chain joins TRBV12-3 or TRBV12-4 to TRBJ2-2; D may be TRBD1 (6 bases). This TCR was recovered from a male donor with ankylosing spondylitis or in good health (not recorded which). The specimen was blood, either unsorted or a sorted T cell fraction (not recorded which). The CDR3 DNA follows: TGTGCCAGCAGTTGGGACATTGCGAACACCGGGGAGCTGTTTTTT. Encoded protein: CASSWDIANTGELFF.